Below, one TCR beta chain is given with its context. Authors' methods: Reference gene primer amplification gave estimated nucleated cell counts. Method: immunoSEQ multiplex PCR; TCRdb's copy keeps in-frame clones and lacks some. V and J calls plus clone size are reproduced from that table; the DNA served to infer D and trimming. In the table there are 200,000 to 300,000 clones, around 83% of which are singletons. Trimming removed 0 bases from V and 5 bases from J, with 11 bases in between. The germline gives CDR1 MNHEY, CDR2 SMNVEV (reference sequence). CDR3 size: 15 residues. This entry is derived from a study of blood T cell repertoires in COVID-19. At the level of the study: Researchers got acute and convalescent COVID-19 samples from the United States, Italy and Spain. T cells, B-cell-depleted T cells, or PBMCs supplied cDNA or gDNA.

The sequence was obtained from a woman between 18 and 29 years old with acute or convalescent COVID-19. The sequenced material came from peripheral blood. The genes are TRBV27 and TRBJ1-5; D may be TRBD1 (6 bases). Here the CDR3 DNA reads TGTGCCAGCAGTTTATCGTGGCAGGGGCATCAGCCCCAGCATTTT. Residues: CASSLSWQGHQPQHF.